This T cell receptor beta chain was observed in a study of blood T cell repertoires in COVID-19. Study overall: Whether acute or convalescent, the COVID-19 samples came from the United States, Italy and Spain. PBMCs, B-cell-depleted T cells, or T cells were the source of the cDNA or gDNA that made up the material.

The authors' processing: For nucleated cells, counts were estimated from reference gene primer amplification. TCRdb keeps only in-frame clones here, not all; method: immunoSEQ multiplex PCR. D and trimming were read from the DNA, whereas the V and J calls and clone size are those reported in that table. There are 190,000 or so clones in the sample; roughly four fifths occur only once, and about 6.9% lies in the top ten. The clonotype was recovered from a human donor with acute or convalescent COVID-19. The donor label of this sample is uncertain. The sample was peripheral blood.

CDR3 in DNA: TGTGCCAGCAGTGAGTCGGACAGGGGGGAGCAGTACTTC. Translated: CASSESDRGEQYF. V usage is TRBV25-1 and J usage is TRBJ2-7; 10 bases line up with TRBD1. The junction had 3 bases not matched to a gene; V was cut back by 3 bases and J by 7 bases. Germline CDR1 is MGHDK and CDR2 is SYGVNS. CDR3 size: 13 residues.